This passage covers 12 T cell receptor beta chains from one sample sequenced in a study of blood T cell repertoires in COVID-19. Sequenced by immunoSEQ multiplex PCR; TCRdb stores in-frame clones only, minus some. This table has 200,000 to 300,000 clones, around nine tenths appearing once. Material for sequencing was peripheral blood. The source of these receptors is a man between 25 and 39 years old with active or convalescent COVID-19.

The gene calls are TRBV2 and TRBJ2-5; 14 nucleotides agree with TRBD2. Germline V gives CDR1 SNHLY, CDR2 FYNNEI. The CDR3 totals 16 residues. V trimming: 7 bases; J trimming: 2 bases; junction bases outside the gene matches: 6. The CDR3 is CASTRGTSGGQETQYF. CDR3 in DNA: TGTGCCAGCACTCGAGGGACTAGCGGGGGACAAGAGACCCAGTACTTC.

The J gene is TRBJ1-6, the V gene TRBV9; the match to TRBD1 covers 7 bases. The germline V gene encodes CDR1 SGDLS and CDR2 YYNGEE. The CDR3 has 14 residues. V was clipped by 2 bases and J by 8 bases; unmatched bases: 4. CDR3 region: CASSVQGVHSPLHF. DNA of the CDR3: TGTGCCAGCAGCGTTCAGGGGGTTCATTCACCCCTCCACTTT.

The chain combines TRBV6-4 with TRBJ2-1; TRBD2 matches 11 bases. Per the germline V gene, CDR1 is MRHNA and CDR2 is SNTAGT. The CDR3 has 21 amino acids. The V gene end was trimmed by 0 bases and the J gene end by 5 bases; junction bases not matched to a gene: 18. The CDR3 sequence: CASSDSKGSGGVRFGHNEQFF. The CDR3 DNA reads TGTGCCAGCAGTGACTCGAAGGGTAGCGGGGGGGTGAGGTTTGGCCACAATGAGCAGTTCTTC.

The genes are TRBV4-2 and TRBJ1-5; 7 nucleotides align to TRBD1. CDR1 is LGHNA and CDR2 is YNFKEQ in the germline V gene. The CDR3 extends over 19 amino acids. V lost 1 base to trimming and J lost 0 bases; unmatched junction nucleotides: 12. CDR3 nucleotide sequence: TGTGCCAGCAGCCAAGCTCCTCTCGGGACAGTATATAGCAATCAGCCCCAGCATTTT. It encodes CASSQAPLGTVYSNQPQHF.

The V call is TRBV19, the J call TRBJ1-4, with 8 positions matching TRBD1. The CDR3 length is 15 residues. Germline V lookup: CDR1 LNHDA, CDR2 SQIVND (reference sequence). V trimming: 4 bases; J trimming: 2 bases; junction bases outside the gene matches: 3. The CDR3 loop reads CASSSPGGTNEKLFF. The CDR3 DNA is TGTGCCAGTAGTAGCCCAGGGGGCACTAATGAAAAACTGTTTTTT.

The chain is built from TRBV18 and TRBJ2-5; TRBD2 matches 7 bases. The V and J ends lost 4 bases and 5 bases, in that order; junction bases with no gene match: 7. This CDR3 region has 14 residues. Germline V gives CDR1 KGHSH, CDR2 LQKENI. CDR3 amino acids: CASSQRAGQETQYF. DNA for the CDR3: TGTGCCAGCTCACAACGAGCGGGGCAGGAGACCCAGTACTTC.

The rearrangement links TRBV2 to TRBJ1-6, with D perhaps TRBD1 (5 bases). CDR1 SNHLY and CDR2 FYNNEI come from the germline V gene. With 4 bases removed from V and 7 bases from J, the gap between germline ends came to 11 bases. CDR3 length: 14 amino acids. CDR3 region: CASSVLEGNSPLHF. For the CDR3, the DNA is TGTGCCAGCAGTGTATTGGAGGGGAATTCACCCCTCCACTTT.

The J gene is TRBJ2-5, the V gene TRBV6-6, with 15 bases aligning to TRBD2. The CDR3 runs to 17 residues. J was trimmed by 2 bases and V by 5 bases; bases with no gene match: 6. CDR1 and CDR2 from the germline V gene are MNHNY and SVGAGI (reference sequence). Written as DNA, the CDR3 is TGTGCCAGCAGTCGGACTAGCGGGGGGGCTCGGCAAGAGACCCAGTACTTC. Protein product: CASSRTSGGARQETQYF.

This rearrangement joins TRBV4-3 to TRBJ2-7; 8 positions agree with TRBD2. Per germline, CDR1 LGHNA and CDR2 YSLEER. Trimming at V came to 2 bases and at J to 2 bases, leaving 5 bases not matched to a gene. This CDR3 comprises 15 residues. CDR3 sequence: CASSQRAGDTYEQYF. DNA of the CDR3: TGCGCCAGCAGCCAAAGAGCGGGGGATACCTACGAGCAGTACTTC.

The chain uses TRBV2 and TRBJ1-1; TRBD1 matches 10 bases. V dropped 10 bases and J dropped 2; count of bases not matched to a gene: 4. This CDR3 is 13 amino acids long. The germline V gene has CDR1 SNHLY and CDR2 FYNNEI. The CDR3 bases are TGTGCCACCAGACAGGGGGCAAACACTGAAGCTTTCTTT. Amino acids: CATRQGANTEAFF.

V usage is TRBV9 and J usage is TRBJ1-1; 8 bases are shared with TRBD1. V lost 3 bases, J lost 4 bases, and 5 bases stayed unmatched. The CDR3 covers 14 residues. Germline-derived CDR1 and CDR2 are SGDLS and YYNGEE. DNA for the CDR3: TGTGCCAGCAGCGGAAGACAGGGGCCCACTGAAGCTTTCTTT. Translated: CASSGRQGPTEAFF.

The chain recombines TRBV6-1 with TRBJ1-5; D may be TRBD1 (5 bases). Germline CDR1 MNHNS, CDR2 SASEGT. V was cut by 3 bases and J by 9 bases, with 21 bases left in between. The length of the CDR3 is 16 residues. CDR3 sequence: CASSEWVLDTDWPQHF. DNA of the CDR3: TGTGCCAGCAGTGAGTGGGTGTTGGACACCGATTGGCCCCAGCATTTT.